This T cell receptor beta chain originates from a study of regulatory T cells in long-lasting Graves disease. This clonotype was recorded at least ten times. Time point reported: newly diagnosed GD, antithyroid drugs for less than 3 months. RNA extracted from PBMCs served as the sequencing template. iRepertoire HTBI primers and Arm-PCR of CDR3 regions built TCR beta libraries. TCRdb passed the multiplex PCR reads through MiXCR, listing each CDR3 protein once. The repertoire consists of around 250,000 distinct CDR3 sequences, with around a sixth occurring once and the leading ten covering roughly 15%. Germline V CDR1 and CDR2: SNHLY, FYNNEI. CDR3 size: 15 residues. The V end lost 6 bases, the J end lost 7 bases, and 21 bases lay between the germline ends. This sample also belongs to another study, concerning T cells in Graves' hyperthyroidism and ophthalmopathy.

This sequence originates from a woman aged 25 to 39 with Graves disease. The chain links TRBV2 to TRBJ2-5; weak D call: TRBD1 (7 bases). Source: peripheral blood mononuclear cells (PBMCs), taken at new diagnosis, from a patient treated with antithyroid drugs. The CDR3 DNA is TGTGCCAGCAGCGGGGAGGCAGGGGGATTGGTGACCCAGTACTTC. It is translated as CASSGEAGGLVTQYF.